The 27 T cell receptor beta chains below all came from one sample that was sequenced in a study of shared clonotypes between healthy human individuals. Generated by immunoSEQ multiplex PCR, the TCRdb table keeps only in-frame clones and is missing some. The table has about 1 million clones, approximately 70% seen once. The sequenced material came from memory CD4+ T cells sorted from blood. Subset specified: CD45RA-negative fraction. The receptor set was obtained from a man younger than 35 in good health.

The chain couples TRBV2 to TRBJ2-7, with D unclear. Germline V CDR1 and CDR2: SNHLY, FYNNEI. The CDR3 sequence is 16 residues long. V gave up 5 bases and J gave up 2 bases, with 19 bases separating them. The CDR3: CASSPSTHLIAYEQYF. The CDR3 nucleotides read TGTGCCAGCAGTCCATCGACTCACCTTATCGCCTACGAGCAGTACTTC.

The CDR3 coding sequence is TGTGCCAGCAGTTACTCCCCGCAGGGGCGGCCCTATGGCTACACCTTC. This codes for CASSYSPQGRPYGYTF. The V gene is TRBV6-5, the J gene TRBJ1-2, with TRBD1 as a possible D gene (6 bases). Trimming left V 0 bases short and J 4 bases short, with 15 bases between. The germline V gene encodes CDR1 MNHEY and CDR2 SVGAGI. This CDR3 is 16 amino acids long.

This chain joins TRBV6-1 and TRBJ2-7, with 7 bases lining up with TRBD1. The CDR3 is 16 amino acids. Trimming removed 4 bases from V and 1 base from J; junction bases left unmatched: 10. Germline V CDR1 and CDR2: MNHNS, SASEGT. DNA of the CDR3: TGTGCCAGCAGTGGCAGGGGACAGTGGGGATCCTACGAGCAGTACTTC. Translation gives CASSGRGQWGSYEQYF.

The chain has TRBV30 and TRBJ2-7; D is perhaps TRBD2 (5 bases). The germline V and J ends were trimmed by 2 bases and 2 bases, with 7 bases remaining between them. Germline CDR1 reads GTSNPN; CDR2 reads SVGIG (reference sequence). This CDR3 has 12 amino acids. This chain's CDR3 is CAWSRAAYEQYF. CDR3 DNA sequence: TGTGCCTGGAGTAGAGCGGCCTACGAGCAGTACTTC.

The genes are TRBV18 and TRBJ1-1, with D possibly matching TRBD1 (5 bases). The CDR3 loop spans 13 amino acids. Trimming removed 6 bases at V and 7 bases at J, with 15 bases between. Germline CDR1 KGHSH, CDR2 LQKENI. CDR3 sequence (DNA): TGTGCCAGCTCCCCCTTTGGGGGGGTTGAAGCTTTCTTT. It is translated as CASSPFGGVEAFF.

CDR3 bases: TGTGCCAGTAACGCAGGGCGGTCTGGGGCCAACGTCCTGACTTTC. It translates to CASNAGRSGANVLTF. The chain joins TRBV19 to TRBJ2-6, with TRBD1 as a possible D gene (5 bases). V was trimmed by 7 bases and J by 1 base, leaving 11 bases between them. The CDR3 sequence is 15 residues long. Per the germline V gene, CDR1 is LNHDA and CDR2 is SQIVND (reference sequence).

A remark on this clone: The junction and the germline gene differ at one end; a read error may be behind it. The CDR3 region is CASSATEGAEQYF. The CDR3 region has the DNA TGTGCTAGCAGCGCTACGGAGGGGGCCGAGCAGTACTTC. V gene TRBV7-7 combines with J gene TRBJ2-7; weak D call: TRBD1 (7 bases). CDR1 and CDR2 (germline): SSHAT, FNYEAQ (reference sequence). The CDR3 is 13 amino acids.

The V call is TRBV30, the J call TRBJ1-2, with 11 bases lining up with TRBD1. The CDR3 has 14 amino acids. CDR1 is GTSNPN and CDR2 is SVGIG in the germline V gene (reference sequence). The ends lost 4 bases at V and 4 bases at J; junction bases unmatched: 5. This CDR3 reads CAWTDRGHPYGYTF. For the CDR3, the DNA is TGTGCCTGGACGGACAGGGGGCATCCCTATGGCTACACCTTC. Using reference TRBV30 and TRBJ1-2 for the parts outside the CDR3, the full variable domain is SQTIHQWPATLVQPVGSPLSLECTVEGTSNPNLYWYRQAAGRGLQLLFYSVGIGQISSEVPQNLSASRPQDRQFILSSKKLLLSDSGFYLCAWTDRGHPYGYTFGSGTRLTVV.

The V and J genes are TRBV4-1 and TRBJ2-1; 7 nucleotides line up with TRBD1. The V segment lost 4 bases and the J segment 4 bases; nucleotides outside the gene matches: 10. This CDR3 comprises 16 residues. Germline loops: CDR1 MGHRA, CDR2 YSYEKL. CDR3 in DNA: TGCGCCAGCAGCCCAGCCGGGACAGCTAAATACAATGAGCAGTTCTTC. This codes for CASSPAGTAKYNEQFF.

The chain links TRBV5-4 to TRBJ2-2; 8 bases line up with TRBD2. V lost 7 bases, J lost 5 bases, and 13 bases stayed unmatched. The CDR3 has 16 amino acids. CDR1 is SGHNT and CDR2 is YYREEE in the germline V gene (reference sequence). The chain's CDR3 is CASGLFSGARTGELFF. CDR3 nucleotide sequence: TGTGCCAGCGGCCTCTTTAGCGGGGCCAGGACCGGGGAGCTGTTTTTT.

The chain is built from TRBV5-1 and TRBJ2-3; D ambiguous. V gave up 5 bases and J gave up 0 bases, with 13 bases separating them. Per germline, CDR1 SGHRS and CDR2 YFSETQ. The CDR3 runs 15 residues. DNA for the CDR3: TGCGCCAGCAGGACGAACCGAGCTAGCACAGATACGCAGTATTTT. Protein: CASRTNRASTDTQYF.

This clone was observed a few times. The V call is TRBV25-1, the J call TRBJ1-1, with 9 bases identical to TRBD1. The CDR3 runs 13 residues. V was clipped by 5 bases and J by 7 bases; unmatched bases: 5. Germline CDR1 MGHDK, CDR2 SYGVNS. In DNA form, the CDR3 reads TGTGCCAGCAGTAAACCGGGACAGGGTGAAGCTTTCTTT. This codes for CASSKPGQGEAFF.

The V call is TRBV7-2, the J call TRBJ2-1; 12 bases are shared with TRBD2. The V and J ends lost 0 bases and 8 bases, in that order; junction bases with no gene match: 5. CDR3 size: 16 residues. Per the germline V gene, CDR1 is SGHTA and CDR2 is FQGNSA. The CDR3 reads CASSLASTSGSDEQFF. CDR3 coding DNA: TGTGCCAGCAGCTTAGCTTCGACTAGCGGGAGCGATGAGCAGTTCTTC.

The rearrangement uses TRBV15 and TRBJ2-1, with unresolved D. Trimming left V 3 bases short and J 2 bases short, with 5 bases between. Germline CDR1 and CDR2: LNHNV and YYDKDF (reference sequence). This CDR3 spans 13 amino acids. The CDR3 region has the DNA TGTGCCACCAGCAGGCCCCCCTACAATGAGCAGTTCTTC. It yields the protein CATSRPPYNEQFF.

The chain uses TRBV7-6 and TRBJ2-2; D gene ambiguous. Trimming removed 1 base at V and 1 base at J, with 7 bases between. The V gene's germline CDR1 is SGHVS and CDR2 FNYEAQ. This CDR3 has 15 residues. CDR3 in amino acids: CASSLGTVNTGELFF. In DNA, the CDR3 is TGTGCCAGCAGCTTAGGGACGGTGAACACCGGGGAGCTGTTTTTT.

The chain joins TRBV19 to TRBJ2-2; the D gene is possibly TRBD1 (6 bases). CDR3 length: 16 residues. In germline, CDR1 is LNHDA, CDR2 SQIVND (reference sequence). Trimming removed 5 bases from V and 0 bases from J, with 13 bases in between. CDR3: CASSSHGQTNTGELFF. The CDR3, as DNA: TGTGCCAGTAGTTCTCACGGACAGACGAACACCGGGGAGCTGTTTTTT.

CDR3 sequence reads: CASSHRQNTEAFF. The CDR3 DNA reads TGTGCCAGCAGCCATAGACAGAACACTGAAGCTTTCTTT. The chain carries TRBV21-1 and TRBJ1-1; TRBD1, the table's D call, was not compared with the DNA. TRBV21-1 is a pseudogene. The CDR3 consists of 13 residues.

The gene calls are TRBV5-1 and TRBJ1-3; D unresolved. Per germline, CDR1 SGHRS and CDR2 YFSETQ. Trimming pared 5 bases from V and 2 bases from J, leaving 8 bases between. The CDR3 loop spans 13 amino acids. CDR3 bases: TGCGCCAGCAGAATAGAAGCTGGAAACACCATATATTTT. Translating gives CASRIEAGNTIYF.

V is TRBV28 and J is TRBJ1-1; TRBD1 aligns across 9 bases. V shed 8 bases, J shed 6 bases, and the junction held 7 bases outside the gene matches. Germline CDR1 MDHEN, CDR2 SYDVKM. The CDR3 spans 13 residues. The CDR3 sequence: CASVGTGRAEAFF. Written as DNA, the CDR3 is TGTGCCAGCGTCGGGACAGGGAGGGCTGAAGCTTTCTTT.

CDR3 protein: CASSHKTARGFGQPQHF. CDR3 DNA: TGTGCCAGCTCACACAAGACGGCCCGGGGTTTCGGTCAGCCCCAGCATTTT. The gene calls are TRBV18 and TRBJ1-5; unclear D gene. Trimming left V 4 bases short and J 6 bases short, with 22 bases between. The CDR3 runs 17 residues. Per germline, CDR1 KGHSH and CDR2 LQKENI.

This clone has just one count. This sequence joins TRBV19 and TRBJ1-3; perhaps TRBD1 as D (5 bases). The CDR3 has 13 amino acids. V lost 4 bases to trimming and J lost 2 bases, with 6 bases between them. The germline V gene has CDR1 LNHDA and CDR2 SQIVND (reference sequence). CDR3 bases: TGTGCCAGTAGTAGAGGGGCTGGAAACACCATATATTTT. Its translation is CASSRGAGNTIYF.

This clone was detected a few times. The chain employs TRBV27 and TRBJ2-1, with a possible D match to TRBD1 (5 bases). Germline loops: CDR1 MNHEY, CDR2 SMNVEV (reference sequence). V gave up 6 bases and J gave up 0 bases, with 12 bases separating them. CDR3 size: 15 residues. This CDR3 is CASSYWTTSYNEQFF. In DNA form, the CDR3 reads TGTGCCAGCAGCTACTGGACAACCTCCTACAATGAGCAGTTCTTC.

The gene calls are TRBV5-1 and TRBJ1-4, with 9 bases lining up with TRBD1. This CDR3 region has 15 residues. Germline CDR1 SGHRS, CDR2 YFSETQ. The ends lost 4 bases at V and 10 bases at J; junction bases unmatched: 11. Written as DNA, the CDR3 is TGCGCCAGCAGCCCGCCGGGACAGGGAGGTGGAAAACTGTTTTTT. Translating it yields CASSPPGQGGGKLFF.

This clone appeared a single time. J is TRBJ2-5 and V is TRBV11-2; 14 positions match TRBD2. CDR1 is SGHAT, CDR2 FQNNGV, per germline. The length of the CDR3 is 17 residues. V was pared by 1 base and J by 4 bases, with 5 bases of the junction left unmatched. CDR3 coding DNA: TGTGCCAGCAGCTTAGGGACTAGCGGGAGGAGGCGAGAGACCCAGTACTTC. Its protein product is CASSLGTSGRRRETQYF.

This chain connects TRBV5-1 to TRBJ1-1; D perhaps matches TRBD1 (6 bases). This CDR3 has 14 amino acids. The V gene's germline CDR1 is SGHRS and CDR2 YFSETQ. The V gene lost 5 bases and the J gene lost 1 base, with 12 bases spanning the gap. The CDR3 DNA reads TGCGCCAGCAGAACTCAGGGGTCGAACACTGAAGCTTTCTTT. This translates into CASRTQGSNTEAFF. Looking up the rest from reference TRBV5-1 and TRBJ1-1 gives the full variable domain: KAGVTQTPRYLIKTRGQQVTLSCSPISGHRSVSWYQQTPGQGLQFLFEYFSETQRNKGNFPGRFSGRQFSNSRSEMNVSTLELGDSALYLCASRTQGSNTEAFFGQGTRLTVV.

The gene calls are TRBV19 and TRBJ2-3; D unresolved. Germline assignment: CDR1 LNHDA and CDR2 SQIVND (reference sequence). The CDR3 runs 11 residues. V was cut by 3 bases and J by 7 bases, with 5 bases left in between. The CDR3 bases are TGTGCCAGTAGTATCCAAAATACGCAGTATTTT. Translation: CASSIQNTQYF.

This chain connects TRBV19 to TRBJ2-5, with TRBD1 matching over 9 bases. V lost 4 bases to trimming and J lost 5 bases; unmatched junction nucleotides: 8. Germline lookup yields CDR1 LNHDA and CDR2 SQIVND (reference sequence). The CDR3 loop spans 15 amino acids. The CDR3 spells CASSTLQGARETQYF. CDR3 sequence (DNA): TGTGCCAGTAGTACCCTACAGGGGGCTCGGGAGACCCAGTACTTC.